A single sample is the source of the 15 T cell receptor beta chains below, sequenced in a study of blood T cells in healthy people across ages. Alongside a J-beta primer mix, a sample-barcoded 5' primer served in a second PCR lasting about 6 to 11 cycles. TCRdb called the 5' RACE reads again in MiXCR, with one record for every CDR3 protein. The sample has around 800,000 distinct CDR3 sequences, roughly 60% seen once. Sample: blood. The source of these receptors is a young man in good health.

This clonotype has more than one count but fewer than ten. The chain is built from TRBV15 and TRBJ2-7; D tentatively fits TRBD1 or TRBD2 (5 bases each). The germline V gene has CDR1 LNHNV and CDR2 YYDKDF (reference sequence). V lost 0 bases, J lost 6 bases, and 12 bases lay in between. The CDR3 runs 14 residues. In DNA form, the CDR3 reads TGTGCCACCAGCAGAGATCCGGGGACCATCGAGCAGTACTTC. Translated, it gives CATSRDPGTIEQYF.

The rearrangement joins TRBV6-1 to TRBJ2-4; TRBD1 might be the D (6 bases). The better agreement between TRBJ2-7 and the DNA end casts doubt on the J call. The CDR3 is made up of 11 amino acids. Germline lookup yields CDR1 MNHNS and CDR2 SASEGT. CDR3 coding DNA: TGTGCCACCCGGACAGCCTACGAGCAGTACTTC. Protein: CATRTAYEQYF.

This clonotype came up a few times. The chain recombines TRBV7-2 with TRBJ2-3; D perhaps matches TRBD2 (5 bases). The CDR3 covers 16 residues. Trimming removed 0 bases from V and 7 bases from J, with 17 bases in between. The germline CDR1 and CDR2 sequences are SGHTA and FQGNSA. CDR3 DNA sequence: TGTGCCAGCAGCTTAGCGGGCGGGCCTCGTATCAATACGCAGTATTTT. It encodes CASSLAGGPRINTQYF.

This clonotype was observed a few times. V usage is TRBV14 and J usage is TRBJ1-2; no clear D. The CDR3 totals 15 residues. V was pared by 0 bases and J by 4 bases, with 12 bases between. In germline, CDR1 is SGHDN, CDR2 FVKESK. CDR3 sequence: CASSQDLAAGYGYTF. The CDR3 DNA reads as TGTGCCAGCAGCCAAGATTTGGCGGCAGGCTATGGCTACACCTTC.

This sequence joins TRBV27 and TRBJ2-7; D is undetermined. Trimming left V 8 bases short and J 2 bases short, with 19 bases between. Germline CDR1 is MNHEY and CDR2 is SMNVEV (reference sequence). This CDR3 is built from 15 residues. CDR3 sequence: CASAEEAGNPYEQYF. The DNA for the CDR3 is TGTGCCAGCGCAGAAGAGGCAGGAAACCCCTACGAGCAGTACTTC.

This clonotype turned up a few times. As DNA, the CDR3 is TGTGCCAGCAGCGTGAGCGGAGCTCTCTACAATGAGCAGTTCTTC. This codes for CASSVSGALYNEQFF. V usage is TRBV9 and J usage is TRBJ2-1; D might be TRBD2 (5 bases). CDR1 and CDR2 from the germline V gene are SGDLS and YYNGEE. The germline V and J ends were trimmed by 2 bases and 3 bases, with 12 bases remaining between them. The CDR3 spans 15 residues.

This rearrangement joins TRBV6-1 to TRBJ1-2; the D is unclear. The V gene lost 2 bases and the J gene lost 8 bases, with 12 bases spanning the gap. The CDR3 contains 13 residues. Germline-derived CDR1 and CDR2 are MNHNS and SASEGT. The CDR3 DNA is TGTGCCAGCAGTGAATTGATGGTCGGCGGCTACACCTTC. Translation: CASSELMVGGYTF.

V is TRBV27 and J is TRBJ2-6, with D unresolved. In germline, CDR1 is MNHEY, CDR2 SMNVEV (reference sequence). Trimming took 3 bases from V and 1 from J, leaving 7 bases between them. CDR3 length: 15 residues. CDR3 amino acids: CASSFGVSGANVLTF. DNA for the CDR3: TGTGCCAGCAGTTTTGGCGTTTCTGGGGCCAACGTCCTGACTTTC. The entire variable domain, with the rest obtained from reference TRBV27 and TRBJ2-6, is as follows: EAQVTQNPRYLITVTGKKLTVTCSQNMNHEYMSWYRQDPGLGLRQIYYSMNVEVTDKGDVPEGYKVSRKEKRNFPLILESPSPNQTSLYFCASSFGVSGANVLTFGAGSRLTVL.

This clonotype occurred once. The chain combines TRBV6-5 with TRBJ1-1; D uncertain. V lost 5 bases and J 5 bases, leaving 12 bases between the germline ends. Germline V gene lookup returns CDR1 MNHEY and CDR2 SVGAGI. This CDR3 has 13 residues. The CDR3 spells CASSPPTRTEAFF. The CDR3 bases are TGTGCCAGCAGTCCCCCCACGAGGACTGAAGCTTTCTTT.

CDR3: CASSDLIGQRNTQYF. The CDR3 nucleotides are TGTGCCAGCAGTGACTTGATAGGACAGCGGAATACGCAGTATTTT. The chain uses TRBV25-1 and TRBJ2-3, with D perhaps TRBD1 (6 bases). The CDR3 is 15 amino acids. Germline V gene sequence: CDR1 MGHDK, CDR2 SYGVNS. V lost 3 bases, J lost 7 bases, and 17 bases lay in between.

CDR3 sequence (DNA): TGTGCCAGCAGCCAAGGGATAGGGGGTTATAATTCACCCCTCCACTTT. This codes for CASSQGIGGYNSPLHF. V and J are TRBV14 and TRBJ1-6; the D gene is possibly TRBD1 (6 bases). CDR3 length: 16 residues. CDR1 and CDR2 (germline): SGHDN, FVKESK. Between the trimmed V and J ends, which lost 1 base and 4 bases, there was a span of 11 bases.

The V and J genes are TRBV7-9 and TRBJ1-2, with a tentative D call TRBD1 (6 bases). V shed 3 bases and J shed 5 bases, with 16 bases lying between them. CDR1 SEHNR and CDR2 FQNEAQ come from the germline V gene (reference sequence). The CDR3 spans 15 residues. The CDR3 DNA reads TGTGCCAGCAGCTTGACTGGGGGGGCTCGGTATGGCTACACCTTC. This gives the protein CASSLTGGARYGYTF.

The gene calls are TRBV7-9 and TRBJ2-5; D gene ambiguous. The V gene's germline CDR1 is SEHNR and CDR2 FQNEAQ (reference sequence). Trimming shortened V by 2 bases and J by 5 bases, and 9 bases separated the two germline ends. The CDR3 has 13 amino acids. The CDR3 sequence: CASSLYDSETQYF. Here the CDR3 DNA reads TGTGCCAGCAGCTTATATGATAGCGAGACCCAGTACTTC.

The J gene is TRBJ2-3, the V gene TRBV10-2; D might be TRBD1 (5 bases). The CDR3 has 16 amino acids. Trimming stripped 6 bases from V and 2 bases from J, with 18 bases between. The V gene's germline CDR1 is WSHSY and CDR2 SAAADI. As DNA, the CDR3 is TGCGCCAGCAGGATGCTGACCCCAGGGTACACAGATACGCAGTATTTT. Protein product: CASRMLTPGYTDTQYF.

The chain has TRBV6-2 or TRBV6-3 and TRBJ2-2, with 7 bases matching TRBD2. The germline V gene encodes CDR1 MNHEY and CDR2 SVGEGT. Trimming took 2 bases from V and 1 from J; bases not matched to a gene: 1. The CDR3 runs to 15 residues. In DNA form, the CDR3 reads TGTGCCAGCAGTTACCAGCGGGGGAACACCGGGGAGCTGTTTTTT. Its translation: CASSYQRGNTGELFF.